The sequence of this TCR beta chain was determined in a study of glioma-infiltrating T cells after dendritic cell vaccination. Study background: Monocyte-derived dendritic cells, cultured six to seven days with IL-4 and GM-CSF, were pulsed with autologous tumor lysate.

Findings and caveats of the study: Longer survival after dendritic cell vaccination followed higher pretreatment TIL content.

The CDR3 runs to 15 residues. The trim removed 2 bases at V and 1 base at J, leaving 2 bases unmatched. Per the germline V gene, CDR1 is SGHRS and CDR2 is YFSETQ. Details on this clone: The antigen remains unidentified.

Up to about 2 ug genomic DNA was used for TCRB CDR3 amplification. Sequenced by immunoSEQ multiplex PCR; TCRdb stores in-frame clones only, minus some. The data hold roughly 47,000 clones, with 65% to 90% observed a single time. The receptor was isolated from a human donor with glioblastoma. This sequence joins TRBV5-1 and TRBJ1-1; 10 nucleotides agree with TRBD1. The specimen was blood, collected before dendritic cell vaccination. The CDR3 sequence: CASSFRQGANTEAFF. CDR3 DNA: TGCGCCAGCAGCTTCCGACAGGGGGCGAACACTGAAGCTTTCTTT.